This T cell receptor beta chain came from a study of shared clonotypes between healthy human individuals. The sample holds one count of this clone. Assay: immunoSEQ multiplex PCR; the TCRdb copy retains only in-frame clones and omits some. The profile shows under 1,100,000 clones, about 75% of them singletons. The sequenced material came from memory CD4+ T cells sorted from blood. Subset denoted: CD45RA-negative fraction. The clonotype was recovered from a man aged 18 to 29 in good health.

The CDR3 DNA is TGCGCCAGCAGCTCCCGGTCAACTAATGAAAAACTGTTTTTT. Its protein is CASSSRSTNEKLFF. The chain has TRBV5-1 and TRBJ1-4; no definite D call. This CDR3 region has 14 residues. Per the germline V gene, CDR1 is SGHRS and CDR2 is YFSETQ. The V end was cut by 3 bases, the J end by 0 bases, with 6 bases between.